This TCR beta chain was sequenced in a study of blood T cell repertoires in COVID-19. This clone was recorded a few times. Method: immunoSEQ multiplex PCR; TCRdb's copy keeps in-frame clones and lacks some. The sample has 110,000 or so clones, around 81% seen once. The source of this sequence is a human donor in a cohort sampled during active COVID-19. The sequencing input was peripheral blood.

The CDR3 nucleotides are TGTGCCAGCAGTTACCCAGACAAGAGATACGAGCAGTACTTC. Encoded protein: CASSYPDKRYEQYF. V gene TRBV6-2 or TRBV6-3 combines with J gene TRBJ2-7; D is unclear. V lost 2 bases and J lost 4, with 12 bases in between. CDR3 length equals 14 residues. Germline V gives CDR1 MNHEY, CDR2 SVGEGT.